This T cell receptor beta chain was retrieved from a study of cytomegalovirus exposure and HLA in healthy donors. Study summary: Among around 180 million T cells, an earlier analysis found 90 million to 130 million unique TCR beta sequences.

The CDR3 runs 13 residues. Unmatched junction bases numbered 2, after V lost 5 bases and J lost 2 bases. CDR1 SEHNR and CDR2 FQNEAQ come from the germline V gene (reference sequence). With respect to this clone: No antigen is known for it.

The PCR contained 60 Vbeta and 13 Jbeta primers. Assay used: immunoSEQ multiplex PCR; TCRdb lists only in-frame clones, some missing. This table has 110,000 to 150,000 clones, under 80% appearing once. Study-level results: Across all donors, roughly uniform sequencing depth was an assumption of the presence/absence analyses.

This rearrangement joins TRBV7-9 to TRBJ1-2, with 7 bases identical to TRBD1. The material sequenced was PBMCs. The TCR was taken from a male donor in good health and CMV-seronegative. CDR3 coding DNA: TGTGCCAGCAGCCAGGGGGTAAACTATGGCTACACCTTC. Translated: CASSQGVNYGYTF. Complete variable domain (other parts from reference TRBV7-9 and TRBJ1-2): DTGVSQNPRHKITKRGQNVTFRCDPISEHNRLYWYRQTLGQGPEFLTYFQNEAQLEKSRLLSDRFSAERPKGSFSTLEIQRTEQGDSAMYLCASSQGVNYGYTFGSGTRLTVV.